Listed below are T cell receptor beta chains from one sample, sequenced in a study of blood T cell repertoires in COVID-19. Only in-frame clones appear in the TCRdb table, and some are missing; sequencing was by immunoSEQ multiplex PCR. The data contain fewer than 350,000 clones, roughly 86% of them singletons. Sequenced sample: peripheral blood. These receptor sequences come from a man between 35 and 55 years old with active or convalescent COVID-19. The CDR3 runs from the conserved cysteine through the conserved F or W. Fields, in order: J gene, V gene, CDR3 protein.

TRBJ2-7 TRBV6-5 CVVGTGFGEQYF
TRBJ2-7 TRBV5-1 CASSFYALDFYYEQYF
TRBJ1-6 TRBV10-3 CAINDRETNSPLHF
TRBJ2-2 TRBV6-5 CASIRTSSYTGELFF
TRBJ2-3 TRBV11-3 CASSLGAGGGDTQYF
TRBJ2-2 TRBV28 CASSRLAGGKTGELFF
TRBJ2-2 TRBV4-2 CASSQGLGAGELFF
TRBJ2-1 TRBV27 CASRGQGRIDEQFF
TRBJ2-2 TRBV10-1 CATRAGVATGELFF
TRBJ2-6 TRBV27 CASSSNQGTGANVLTF
TRBJ2-1 TRBV9 CASSSDSGSHSEQFF
TRBJ2-2 TRBV9 CASSPQAGAGELFF
TRBJ2-7 TRBV23-1 CASSQSAGADRGIYEQYF
TRBJ2-1 TRBV4-1 CASSRDYNEQFF
TRBJ2-1 TRBV24-1 CATSDLEGRLVNEQFF
TRBJ1-3 TRBV10-2 CASSEVQNSGNTIYF
TRBJ1-6 TRBV14 CASSHQNQGAPLHF
TRBJ2-3 TRBV24-1 CATSDLSGGATDTQYF
TRBJ2-3 TRBV7-3 CASSLSRGSADTQYF
TRBJ2-5 TRBV30 CAWSRGEGGQETQYF
TRBJ1-2 TRBV5-5 CASSSGGAGGYTF
TRBJ1-3 TRBV7-9 CASSPTRGSGNTIYF
TRBJ2-5 TRBV7-6 CASSPGSGGFRETQYF
TRBJ1-6 TRBV2 CASSEIGTGVNSPLHF
TRBJ2-7 TRBV10-3 CAISDPGIYEQYF
TRBJ1-6 TRBV5-1 CASSLEGGLSSPLHF
TRBJ2-3 TRBV30 CAWTRTSGRGSQYF
TRBJ1-2 TRBV24-1 CATSDSRTGGPTYGYTF
TRBJ1-6 TRBV4-1 CASSHGAGQGNRSPLHF
TRBJ1-5 TRBV28 CARYRAGNQPQHF
TRBJ1-5 TRBV5-5 CASSLGTGSNQPQHF
TRBJ1-1 TRBV6-1 CASSDRTGGAVAEAFF
TRBJ1-1 TRBV10-1 CASRRDRDTEAFF
TRBJ2-1 TRBV24-1 CATSDRGTSKYNEQFF
TRBJ2-7 TRBV7-7 CASSKVEGPPYEQYF
TRBJ2-3 TRBV6-5 CASSPWTDSTDTQYF
TRBJ1-6 TRBV6-5 CASSYASRGYNSPLHF
TRBJ2-3 TRBV7-6 CASSGGGADTQYF
TRBJ1-2 TRBV27 CASKGIRTGGHYGYTF
TRBJ2-1 TRBV24-1 CATKHRAFNEQFF
TRBJ2-7 TRBV11-2 CASSLRITGNPHEQYF
TRBJ2-1 TRBV7-2 CASSTRGGGRYNEQFF
TRBJ1-2 TRBV4-1 CASTSGVGYTF
TRBJ2-2 TRBV7-3 CASSLTGQGVYTGELFF
TRBJ2-2 TRBV7-9 CASSFGPGLTGELFF
TRBJ2-3 TRBV19 CASSLTSSTDTQYF
TRBJ1-2 TRBV15 CATSRGQERGSYGYTF
TRBJ2-1 TRBV24-1 CATSDPGTSVANEQFF
TRBJ1-5 TRBV6-1 CASSDARGGNQPQHF